This T cell receptor (beta chain) was identified during a study of OX40 agonist ivuxolimab in advanced cancers. Sequencing used immunoSEQ multiplex PCR; TCRdb keeps in-frame clones, though not all of them. The sample shows 90,000 or so clones, 80% to 90% of them seen only once. Germline V gene data show CDR1 as SEHNR and CDR2 as FQNEAQ (reference sequence). The CDR3 is 14 residues long. The source is an adult with an advanced solid tumor such as melanoma, head and neck, liver or kidney cancer. The source material was CD4+ or CD8+ T cells sorted from blood, sampled in a trial of the OX40 agonist ivuxolimab. V usage is TRBV7-9 and J usage is TRBJ2-7, with D possibly TRBD2 on 6 matching bases. The CDR3 nucleotides read TGTGCAGCAGAGAGGGACTCCAATAGTTACGAGCAGTACTTC. Its protein is CAAERDSNSYEQYF.